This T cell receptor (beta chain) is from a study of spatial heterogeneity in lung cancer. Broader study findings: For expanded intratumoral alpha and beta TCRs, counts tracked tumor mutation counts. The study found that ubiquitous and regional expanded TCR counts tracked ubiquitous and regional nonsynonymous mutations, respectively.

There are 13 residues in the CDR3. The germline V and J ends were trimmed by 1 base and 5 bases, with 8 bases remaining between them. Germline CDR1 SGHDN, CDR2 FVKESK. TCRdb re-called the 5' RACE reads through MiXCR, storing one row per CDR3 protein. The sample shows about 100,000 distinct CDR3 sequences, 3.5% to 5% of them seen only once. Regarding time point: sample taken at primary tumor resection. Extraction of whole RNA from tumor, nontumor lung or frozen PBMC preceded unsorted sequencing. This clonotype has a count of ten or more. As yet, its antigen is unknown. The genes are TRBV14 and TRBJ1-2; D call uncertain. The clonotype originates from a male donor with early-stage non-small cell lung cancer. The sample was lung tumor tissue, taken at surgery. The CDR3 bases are TGTGCCAGCAGCCAAGTCCGCTTATATGGCTACACCTTC. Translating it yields CASSQVRLYGYTF. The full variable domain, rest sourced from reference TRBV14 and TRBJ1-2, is EAGVTQFPSHSVIEKGQTVTLRCDPISGHDNLYWYRRVMGKEIKFLLHFVKESKQDESGMPNNRFLAERTGGTYSTLKVQPAELEDSGVYFCASSQVRLYGYTFGSGTRLTVV.